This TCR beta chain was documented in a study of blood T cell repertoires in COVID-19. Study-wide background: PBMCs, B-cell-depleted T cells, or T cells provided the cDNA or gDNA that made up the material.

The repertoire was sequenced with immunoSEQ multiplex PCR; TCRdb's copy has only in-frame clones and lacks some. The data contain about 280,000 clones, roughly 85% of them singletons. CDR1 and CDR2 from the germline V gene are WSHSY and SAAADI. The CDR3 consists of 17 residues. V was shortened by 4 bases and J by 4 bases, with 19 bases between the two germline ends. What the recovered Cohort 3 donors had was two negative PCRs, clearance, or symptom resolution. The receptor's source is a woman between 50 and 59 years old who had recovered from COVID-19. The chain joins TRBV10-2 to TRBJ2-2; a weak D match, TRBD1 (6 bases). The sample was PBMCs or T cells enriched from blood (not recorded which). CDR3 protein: CASSVLGAGSGTGELFF. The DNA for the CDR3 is TGCGCCAGCAGTGTCTTGGGGGCCGGGTCCGGCACCGGGGAGCTGTTTTTT.